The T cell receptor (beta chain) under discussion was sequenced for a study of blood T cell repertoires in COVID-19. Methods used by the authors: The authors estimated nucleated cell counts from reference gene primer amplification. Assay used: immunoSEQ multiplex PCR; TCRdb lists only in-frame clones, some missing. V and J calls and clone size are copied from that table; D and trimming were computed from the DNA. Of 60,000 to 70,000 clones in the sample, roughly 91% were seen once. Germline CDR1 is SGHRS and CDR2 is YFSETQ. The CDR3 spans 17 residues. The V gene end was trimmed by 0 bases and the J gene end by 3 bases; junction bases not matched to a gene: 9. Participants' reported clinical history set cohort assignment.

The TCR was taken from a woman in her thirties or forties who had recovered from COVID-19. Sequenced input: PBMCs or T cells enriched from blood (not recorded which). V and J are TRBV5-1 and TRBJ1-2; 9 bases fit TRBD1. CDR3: CASSLEGWTGEDYGYTF. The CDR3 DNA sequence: TGCGCCAGCAGCTTGGAAGGTTGGACAGGGGAGGACTATGGCTACACCTTC.